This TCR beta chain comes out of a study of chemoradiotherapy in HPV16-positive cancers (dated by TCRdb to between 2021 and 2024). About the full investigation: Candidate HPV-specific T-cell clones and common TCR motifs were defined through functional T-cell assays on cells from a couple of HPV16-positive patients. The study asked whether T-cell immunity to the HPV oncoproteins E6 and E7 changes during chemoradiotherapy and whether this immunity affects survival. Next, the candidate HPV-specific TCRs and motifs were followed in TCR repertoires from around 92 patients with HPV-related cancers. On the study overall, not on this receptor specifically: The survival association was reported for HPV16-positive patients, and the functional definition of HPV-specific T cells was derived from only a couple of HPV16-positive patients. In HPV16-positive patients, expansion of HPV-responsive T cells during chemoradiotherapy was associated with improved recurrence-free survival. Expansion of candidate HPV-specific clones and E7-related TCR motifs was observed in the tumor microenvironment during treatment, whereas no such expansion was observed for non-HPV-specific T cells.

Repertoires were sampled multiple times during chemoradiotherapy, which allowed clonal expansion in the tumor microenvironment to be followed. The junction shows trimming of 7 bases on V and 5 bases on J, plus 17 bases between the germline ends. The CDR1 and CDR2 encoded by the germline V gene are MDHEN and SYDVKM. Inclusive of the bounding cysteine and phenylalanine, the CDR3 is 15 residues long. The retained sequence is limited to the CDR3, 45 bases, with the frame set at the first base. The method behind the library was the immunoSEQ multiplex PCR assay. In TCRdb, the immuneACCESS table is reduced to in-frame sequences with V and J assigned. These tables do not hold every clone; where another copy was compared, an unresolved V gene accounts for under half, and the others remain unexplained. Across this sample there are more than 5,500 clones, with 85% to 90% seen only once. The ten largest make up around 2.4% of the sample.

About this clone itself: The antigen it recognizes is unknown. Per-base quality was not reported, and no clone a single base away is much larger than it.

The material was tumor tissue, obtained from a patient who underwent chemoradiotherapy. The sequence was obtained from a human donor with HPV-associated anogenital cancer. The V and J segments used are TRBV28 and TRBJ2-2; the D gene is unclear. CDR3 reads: CASISPRGVTGELFF. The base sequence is TGTGCCAGCATCTCGCCCAGAGGAGTAACCGGGGAGCTGTTTTTT.